The 14 T cell receptor beta chains given below trace back to one sample, sequenced in a study of radiotherapy plus CTLA-4 blockade in lung cancer. Using immunoSEQ multiplex PCR, the repertoire was profiled, and TCRdb retains in-frame clones only, with some absent. The sample records roughly 59,000 clones, around 74% being singletons. Sequences were derived from peripheral blood, sampled from a patient treated with radiotherapy plus ipilimumab. These receptors were taken from a human donor with non-small cell lung cancer whose response to radiotherapy plus ipilimumab could not be evaluated.

With respect to this clone: An end of the junction differs from the germline gene, which may be a read error. V usage is TRBV5-4 and J usage is TRBJ1-2, with 8 bases that match TRBD1. The CDR3 has 14 amino acids. Per the germline V gene, CDR1 is SGHNT and CDR2 is YYREEE (reference sequence). DNA of the CDR3: TGTGCCAGCGGCTTGCGACAGGGGAACTATGGCTACACCTTC. Translating gives CASGLRQGNYGYTF.

This clone appeared once. The chain's CDR3 is CASSFGGHEKLFF. CDR3 nucleotide sequence: TGTGCCAGCAGTTTTGGTGGCCATGAAAAACTGTTTTTT. The chain links TRBV28 to TRBJ1-4, with D unclear. Trimming shortened V by 3 bases and J by 6 bases, and 8 bases separated the two germline ends. The CDR3 runs to 13 residues. Germline values: CDR1 MDHEN, CDR2 SYDVKM.

The chain joins TRBV2 to TRBJ2-1, with 10 bases matching TRBD2. Germline trimming cut 6 bases from V and 1 base from J; bases unmatched to any gene: 9. The CDR3 spans 17 residues. Germline values: CDR1 SNHLY, CDR2 FYNNEI. The DNA for the CDR3 is TGTGCCAGCAGGGAGGGGAGCGGGGGGGGTTCCTACAATGAGCAGTTCTTC. Residues: CASREGSGGGSYNEQFF.

The sample holds one count of this clone. CDR3 loop: CASSMTGDWAVLTF. CDR3 nucleotide sequence: TGTGCCAGCAGCATGACAGGGGACTGGGCCGTCCTGACTTTC. This chain links TRBV7-8 with TRBJ2-6, with TRBD1 matching 8 bases. Germline V gene lookup returns CDR1 SGHVS and CDR2 FQNEAQ. The V gene end was trimmed by 5 bases and the J gene end by 12 bases; junction bases not matched to a gene: 9. The CDR3 extends over 14 amino acids. The full variable domain, completed using reference TRBV7-8 and TRBJ2-6, is GAGVSQSPRYKVAKRGQDVALRCDPISGHVSLFWYQQALGQGPEFLTYFQNEAQLDKSGLPSDRFFAERPEGSVSTLKIQRTQQEDSAVYLCASSMTGDWAVLTFGAGSRLTVL.

The rearrangement links TRBV11-2 to TRBJ2-5; 9 positions agree with TRBD1. Trimming at V came to 5 bases and at J to 4 bases, leaving 11 bases not matched to a gene. The germline gives CDR1 SGHAT, CDR2 FQNNGV. This CDR3 is 16 amino acids long. CDR3 in DNA: TGTGCCAGCAGCCCGAGGACAGGGGTCTACGGAGAGACCCAGTACTTC. Encoded protein: CASSPRTGVYGETQYF.

This clone turned up a few times. This CDR3 reads CASSVFRIGVGDEKLFF. CDR3 sequence (DNA): TGTGCCAGTAGTGTCTTTCGTATTGGAGTAGGGGATGAAAAACTGTTTTTT. The chain employs TRBV19 and TRBJ1-4; D is possibly TRBD1 (5 bases). The CDR3 length is 17 residues. The V end lost 5 bases, the J end lost 6 bases, and 22 bases lay between the germline ends. CDR1 and CDR2 from the germline V gene are LNHDA and SQIVND (reference sequence).

This chain connects TRBV2 to TRBJ1-5, with D possibly matching TRBD1 (6 bases). V was clipped by 6 bases and J by 7 bases, with 13 bases between them. Germline V gene data show CDR1 as SNHLY and CDR2 as FYNNEI. The CDR3 is 13 amino acids. CDR3 bases: TGTGCCAGCAGCAACAGGGATGGCCAGCCCCAGCATTTT. It yields the protein CASSNRDGQPQHF.

The V gene is TRBV19, the J gene TRBJ1-2; tentative D call: TRBD1 (6 bases). Germline lookup yields CDR1 LNHDA and CDR2 SQIVND (reference sequence). There are 12 residues in the CDR3. Trimming cost V 7 bases and J 4 bases, with 10 bases left between them. In DNA form, the CDR3 reads TGTGCCAGTAACGCAGGGGTCTATGGCTACACCTTC. Its protein is CASNAGVYGYTF.

A single count supports this clone. This chain joins TRBV4-3 and TRBJ1-1, with 9 bases identical to TRBD1. The CDR3 is made up of 15 amino acids. Unmatched junction bases numbered 11, after V lost 1 base and J lost 11 bases. Germline V gives CDR1 LGHNA, CDR2 YSLEER. Here the CDR3 DNA reads TGCGCCAGCAGCCAAGCCTTGAACAGGGGGCGGAGCGCTTTCTTT. This encodes CASSQALNRGRSAFF.

This clone appeared a few times. The sample contains more than one DNA sequence encoding this CDR3. The chain carries TRBV5-1 and TRBJ2-3; 7 bases map to TRBD1. J was trimmed by 3 bases and V by 0 bases; bases with no gene match: 1. The germline V gene has CDR1 SGHRS and CDR2 YFSETQ. The CDR3 extends over 14 amino acids. The DNA of the CDR3 is TGCGCCAGCAGCTTGGCAGGGGGAACAGATACGCAGTATTTT. Its translation is CASSLAGGTDTQYF.

The chain employs TRBV7-3 and TRBJ2-7; no clear D. CDR3 length equals 14 residues. The ends were cut back, 2 bases at V and 0 bases at J, with 8 bases in the middle. Germline-derived CDR1 and CDR2 are SGHTA and FQGTGA. The CDR3 loop is CASSLGPISYEQYF. The CDR3 DNA follows: TGTGCCAGCAGCTTAGGGCCGATCTCCTACGAGCAGTACTTC. The full variable domain, with the rest looked up from reference TRBV7-3 and TRBJ2-7, is GAGVSQTPSNKVTEKGKYVELRCDPISGHTALYWYRQSLGQGPEFLIYFQGTGAADDSGLPNDRFFAVRPEGSVSTLKIQRTERGDSAVYLCASSLGPISYEQYFGPGTRLTVT.

There are many counts of this clone. The chain joins TRBV28 to TRBJ2-2, with D possibly being TRBD1 (6 bases). Deletions cut 6 bases from V and 3 bases from J, with 11 bases between. This CDR3 has 14 amino acids. Germline V gene sequence: CDR1 MDHEN, CDR2 SYDVKM. The CDR3 protein is CASSLGQYTGELFF. In DNA form, the CDR3 reads TGTGCCAGCAGCCTCGGACAGTACACCGGGGAGCTGTTTTTT. The full variable domain, with the rest looked up from reference TRBV28 and TRBJ2-2, is DVKVTQSSRYLVKRTGEKVFLECVQDMDHENMFWYRQDPGLGLRLIYFSYDVKMKEKGDIPEGYSVSREKKERFSLILESASTNQTSMYLCASSLGQYTGELFFGEGSRLTVL.

Of note for this clone: The limits of the CDR3 on the DNA are not certain, so only TCRdb's listed CDR3 is given. The rearrangement joins TRBV4-1 to TRBJ1-2; no check of the table's D call, TRBD1, against the DNA was made. Germline V gene sequence: CDR1 MGHRA, CDR2 YSYEKL. The CDR3 is 14 amino acids in total, end residues counted. The CDR3 sequence is CASSQVGRGAAISF.

V is TRBV14 and J is TRBJ2-7; 8 bases map to TRBD1. The germline V gene encodes CDR1 SGHDN and CDR2 FVKESK. The V segment lost 4 bases and the J segment 4 bases; nucleotides outside the gene matches: 6. The CDR3 extends over 14 amino acids. CDR3 sequence (DNA): TGTGCCAGCAGCCCCGGACAGGGATTGTACGAGCAGTACTTC. Encoded protein: CASSPGQGLYEQYF.